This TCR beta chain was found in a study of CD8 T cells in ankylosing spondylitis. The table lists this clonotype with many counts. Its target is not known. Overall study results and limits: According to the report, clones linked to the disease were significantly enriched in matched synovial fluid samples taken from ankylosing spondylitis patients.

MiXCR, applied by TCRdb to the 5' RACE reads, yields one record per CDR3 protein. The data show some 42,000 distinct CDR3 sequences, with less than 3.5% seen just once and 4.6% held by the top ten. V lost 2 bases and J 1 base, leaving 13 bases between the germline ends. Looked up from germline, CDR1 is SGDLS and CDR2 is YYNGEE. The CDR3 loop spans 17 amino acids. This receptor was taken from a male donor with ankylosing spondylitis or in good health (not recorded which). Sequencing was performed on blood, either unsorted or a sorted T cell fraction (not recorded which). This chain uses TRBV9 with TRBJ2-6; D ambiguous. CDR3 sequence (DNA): TGTGCCAGCAGCGTTCAAGGTGGTAGTTCTGGGGCCAACGTCCTGACTTTC. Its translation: CASSVQGGSSGANVLTF.